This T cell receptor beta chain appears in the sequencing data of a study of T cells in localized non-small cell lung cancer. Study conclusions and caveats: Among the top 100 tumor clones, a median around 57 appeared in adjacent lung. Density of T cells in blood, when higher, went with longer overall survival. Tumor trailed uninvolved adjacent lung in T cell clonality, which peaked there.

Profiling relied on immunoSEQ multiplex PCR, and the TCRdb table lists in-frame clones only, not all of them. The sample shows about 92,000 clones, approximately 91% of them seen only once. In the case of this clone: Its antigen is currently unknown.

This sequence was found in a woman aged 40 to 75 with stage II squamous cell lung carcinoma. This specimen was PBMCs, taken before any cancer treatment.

CDR3 in DNA: TGTGCCAGCAGGTCTGGGGCCAACGTCCTGACTTTC. Amino acid sequence: CASRSGANVLTF. The chain combines TRBV27 with TRBJ2-6; no definite D call. This CDR3 comprises 12 residues. Germline assignment: CDR1 MNHEY and CDR2 SMNVEV (reference sequence). V was pared by 6 bases and J by 1 base, with 1 base between.